Detailed here is one T cell receptor (beta chain). Its antigen is not identified. The data derive from a study of cytotoxic CD8 clonotypes in ibrutinib-treated CLL. Measured with immunoSEQ multiplex PCR; TCRdb has only the in-frame clones, and not every one. This sample carries approximately 150,000 clones, approximately 84% of them seen once, and the ten largest clones take about 5%. Findings and limits, study-wide: Clonality rose at ibrutinib response, held steady in sustained remission, and fell toward baseline at progression.

The trim removed 4 bases at V and 0 bases at J, leaving 3 bases unmatched. CDR1 is MNHEY and CDR2 is SMNVEV in the germline V gene (reference sequence). CDR3 length: 16 amino acids. The material sequenced was PBMCs, taken after 24 months of ibrutinib treatment. This receptor was taken from a human donor with chronic lymphocytic leukemia. The V and J genes are TRBV27 and TRBJ2-3; 11 nucleotides match TRBD2. CDR3 bases: TGTGCCAGCAGTTCGGGACTAGCGGCTAGCACAGATACGCAGTATTTT. Translating gives CASSSGLAASTDTQYF.